These 22 T cell receptor beta chains were sequenced from one sample in a study of beta chain features in type 1 diabetes. Notes on the study in general: Type 1 diabetes patients had moderately but significantly shorter TCRB CDR3s in all four CD4+ subsets.

The isolated RNA, all of it, was reverse transcribed, so expressed TCRB transcripts were what got sequenced. Clones were read by immunoSEQ multiplex PCR, and TCRdb kept only the in-frame ones, dropping some. The sample contains about 280,000 clones, approximately 15% of which appear only once. These receptors' antigens are unknown. Material for sequencing was naive CD4+ T cells from blood. Source of these receptors: a man between 18 and 35 years old with type 1 diabetes.

The gene calls are TRBV11-3 and TRBJ2-5; TRBD2 matches at 11 bases. The CDR3 has 15 amino acids. Germline CDR1 SGHNT, CDR2 YENEEA. V shed 5 bases and J 5 bases; nucleotides not matched to a gene: 7. CDR3 in DNA: TGTGCCAGCAGCCGTACTAGCGGGAGAGGGGAGACCCAGTACTTC. Translating gives CASSRTSGRGETQYF.

This clone was detected only a few times. The chain uses TRBV19 and TRBJ2-2; D gene uncertain. Germline V gene lookup returns CDR1 LNHDA and CDR2 SQIVND (reference sequence). This CDR3 is 13 amino acids long. The germline V and J ends were trimmed by 3 bases and 7 bases, with 9 bases remaining between them. Here the CDR3 DNA reads TGTGCCAGTAGTATTGATACTCTCGGGGAGCTGTTTTTT. Amino acid sequence: CASSIDTLGELFF.

A few counts support this clone. The V call is TRBV7-2, the J call TRBJ1-2, with unresolved D. The CDR3 runs to 14 residues. Germline V gene sequence: CDR1 SGHTA, CDR2 FQGNSA. Trimming removed 0 bases from V and 6 bases from J, with 11 bases in between. The CDR3 spells CASSLAAGSNGYTF. The CDR3, as DNA: TGTGCCAGCAGCTTAGCAGCCGGGAGTAATGGCTACACCTTC.

The sample holds a few counts of this clone. The V call is TRBV4-3, the J call TRBJ2-5, with 7 nucleotides matching TRBD1. The CDR3 is made up of 14 amino acids. The germline V gene has CDR1 LGHNA and CDR2 YSLEER. V shed 4 bases, J shed 5 bases, and the junction held 7 bases outside the gene matches. The CDR3 spells CASSRRQGVETQYF. DNA of the CDR3: TGCGCCAGCAGCCGACGACAGGGCGTTGAGACCCAGTACTTC.

The rearrangement links TRBV30 to TRBJ1-2, with D unresolved. CDR3 size: 12 residues. From germline, CDR1 is GTSNPN and CDR2 SVGIG (reference sequence). The germline V and J ends were trimmed by 4 bases and 11 bases, with 17 bases remaining between them. The CDR3 loop reads CAWIVHVSRYTF. In DNA, the CDR3 is TGTGCCTGGATAGTCCACGTTTCTCGATACACCTTC.

This sequence joins TRBV10-3 and TRBJ2-1; the match to TRBD2 covers 10 bases. Trimming cost V 3 bases and J 6 bases; bases outside gene matches: 17. Per germline, CDR1 ENHRY and CDR2 SYGVKD. This CDR3 region has 19 residues. The CDR3 DNA reads TGTGCCATCAGTGACCCGGGACGGCGGACTAGCGGAGCGGGCAATGAGCAGTTCTTC. As protein: CAISDPGRRTSGAGNEQFF.

The chain carries TRBV4-3 and TRBJ2-1; 13 nucleotides align to TRBD2. The CDR3 has 16 amino acids. V gave up 1 base and J gave up 8 bases; unmatched junction bases: 5. Germline CDR1 LGHNA, CDR2 YSLEER. The chain's CDR3 is CASSQGLGLAGDEQFF. CDR3 DNA sequence: TGCGCCAGCAGCCAAGGTCTCGGACTAGCGGGGGATGAGCAGTTCTTC.

This clone has more than one count but fewer than ten. The chain joins TRBV5-1 to TRBJ2-1, with D perhaps matching TRBD2 (6 bases). Per the germline V gene, CDR1 is SGHRS and CDR2 is YFSETQ. The CDR3 is 18 residues long. The germline V and J ends were trimmed by 4 bases and 0 bases, with 20 bases remaining between them. In nucleotides, the CDR3 is TGCGCCAGCAGCCCCTCACGGGCAGCGGGTCCCTCCTACAATGAGCAGTTCTTC. It encodes CASSPSRAAGPSYNEQFF.

This clone was counted only a few times. The gene calls are TRBV6-5 and TRBJ2-2; 8 bases align to TRBD2. Germline lookup yields CDR1 MNHEY and CDR2 SVGAGI. This CDR3 comprises 14 residues. Trimming removed 6 bases from V and 5 bases from J; junction bases left unmatched: 5. CDR3 nucleotide sequence: TGTGCCAGCAGGAGCGGGAGTCTAACCGGGGAGCTGTTTTTT. Its translation: CASRSGSLTGELFF.

This sequence joins TRBV29-1 and TRBJ2-5; 9 bases align to TRBD2. After removal of 7 bases from V and 4 bases from J, the junction contained 7 bases not matched to a gene. The CDR3 extends over 13 amino acids. The germline CDR1 and CDR2 sequences are SQVTM and ANQGSEA. The CDR3 coding sequence is TGCAGCGCGAGCGGGAGGCTACGAGAGACCCAGTACTTC. Encoded protein: CSASGRLRETQYF.

The gene calls are TRBV7-9 and TRBJ2-3, with 8 bases aligning to TRBD1. Germline V gene sequence: CDR1 SEHNR, CDR2 FQNEAQ (reference sequence). The CDR3 is made up of 13 amino acids. V was clipped by 6 bases and J by 5 bases; unmatched bases: 4. The CDR3 reads CASRFTGGDTQYF. CDR3 bases: TGTGCCAGCAGATTCACAGGGGGAGATACGCAGTATTTT.

The CDR3 loop is CASSQEVKSSLSGYTF. DNA for the CDR3: TGCGCCAGCAGCCAAGAAGTGAAATCAAGCTTATCTGGCTACACCTTC. The rearrangement links TRBV4-3 to TRBJ1-2; unclear D gene. CDR3 length equals 16 residues. From germline, CDR1 is LGHNA and CDR2 YSLEER. Deletions cut 0 bases from V and 7 bases from J, with 18 bases between.

This clone turned up a few times. This CDR3 reads CASSQEGLARYNEQFF. CDR3 DNA sequence: TGCGCCAGCAGCCAGGAAGGACTAGCGCGATACAATGAGCAGTTCTTC. The chain carries TRBV4-3 and TRBJ2-1; TRBD2 matches 9 bases. Germline-derived CDR1 and CDR2 are LGHNA and YSLEER. The CDR3 is 16 residues long. V was clipped by 3 bases and J by 4 bases; unmatched bases: 7.

This CDR3 is CASRPGLAGYNEQFF. The CDR3 nucleotides read TGTGCCAGCAGACCCGGACTAGCGGGGTACAATGAGCAGTTCTTC. The chain carries TRBV7-2 and TRBJ2-1; 12 bases line up with TRBD2. The CDR3 loop spans 15 amino acids. Germline values: CDR1 SGHTA, CDR2 FQGNSA. V gave up 6 bases and J gave up 4 bases; unmatched junction bases: 4.

This clone was seen a handful of times. The chain carries TRBV18 and TRBJ2-3; no definite D call. Trimming removed 3 bases from V and 5 bases from J, with 6 bases in between. Germline V gene lookup returns CDR1 KGHSH and CDR2 LQKENI. The CDR3 runs to 12 residues. The CDR3 spells CASSPLKDTQYF. The CDR3, as DNA: TGTGCCAGCTCACCTTTAAAAGATACGCAGTATTTT.

J is TRBJ1-6 and V is TRBV27, with unresolved D. Germline-derived CDR1 and CDR2 are MNHEY and SMNVEV (reference sequence). Trimming stripped 6 bases from V and 5 bases from J, with 14 bases between. The length of the CDR3 is 15 residues. CDR3 DNA sequence: TGTGCCAGCAGGATAATTAGGACTCATAATTCACCCCTCCACTTT. Its protein product is CASRIIRTHNSPLHF.

This clone was detected only a few times. The chain links TRBV7-9 to TRBJ2-1; weak D call: TRBD2 (5 bases). Germline values: CDR1 SEHNR, CDR2 FQNEAQ (reference sequence). Trimming removed 1 base from V and 0 bases from J, with 10 bases in between. CDR3 length equals 16 residues. CDR3 sequence (DNA): TGTGCCAGCAGCTTAGGGGCGGGTAGCTCCTACAATGAGCAGTTCTTC. Translation gives CASSLGAGSSYNEQFF.

This clone was counted only a few times. This sample includes further DNA sequences coding for the same CDR3. The gene calls are TRBV28 and TRBJ2-1; D not certain. This CDR3 is 12 amino acids long. Trimming removed 6 bases at V and 4 bases at J, with 7 bases between. Germline V CDR1 and CDR2: MDHEN, SYDVKM. CDR3: CASSSVYNEQFF. CDR3 sequence (DNA): TGTGCCAGCAGCTCAGTATACAATGAGCAGTTCTTC.

This clone was recorded a few times. The V and J genes are TRBV15 and TRBJ2-4; tentatively, D is TRBD2 (6 bases). Germline V lookup: CDR1 LNHNV, CDR2 YYDKDF (reference sequence). V was clipped by 0 bases and J by 5 bases, with 11 bases between them. The CDR3 has 15 residues. CDR3 sequence reads: CATSRDVGTQNIQYF. CDR3 DNA: TGTGCCACCAGCAGAGATGTTGGGACTCAAAACATTCAGTACTTC.

The chain combines TRBV28 with TRBJ2-5; 9 positions agree with TRBD1. The ends lost 3 bases at V and 2 bases at J; junction bases unmatched: 10. Germline loops: CDR1 MDHEN, CDR2 SYDVKM. This CDR3 contains 17 residues. The chain's CDR3 is CASSFIPTGTGQETQYF. The CDR3 region has the DNA TGTGCCAGCAGTTTCATCCCGACCGGGACAGGGCAAGAGACCCAGTACTTC.

This clone was counted between two and nine times. The chain has TRBV18 and TRBJ1-1; D not resolved. With 3 bases removed from V and 2 bases from J, the gap between germline ends came to 10 bases. In germline, CDR1 is KGHSH, CDR2 LQKENI. The CDR3 loop spans 14 amino acids. The CDR3 DNA sequence: TGTGCCAGCTCACCCTCTGAGGGAAACACTGAAGCTTTCTTT. This codes for CASSPSEGNTEAFF.

This clone was counted a few times. The chain couples TRBV7-2 to TRBJ2-7, with D possibly matching TRBD2 (5 bases). The CDR3 spans 14 residues. V was shortened by 1 base and J by 2 bases, with 9 bases between the two germline ends. Germline V gives CDR1 SGHTA, CDR2 FQGNSA. CDR3 DNA sequence: TGTGCCAGCAGCTTAGGGGGAGTTGCCTACGAGCAGTACTTC. Encoded protein: CASSLGGVAYEQYF.